Listed here are 4 T cell receptor beta chains from one sample, sequenced in a study of blood T cells in healthy people across ages (dated by TCRdb to the mid-2010s). Libraries were constructed by 5' RACE. Sequencing instrument: Illumina HiSeq 2500. A second PCR of about 6 to 11 cycles was run with a J-beta primer mix and a sample-barcoded 5' primer. The raw public reads went through TCRdb reprocessing: fastp at Q25, MiXCR clone calling, in-frame beta chains kept. Here each entry gathers all rows of one CDR3 protein and keeps the most common genes and DNA. The sample table contains over 750,000 distinct CDR3 sequences; only one count was recorded for 25% of them. 9.4% of the sample comes from the top ten. This sample was shared with a second study, whose subject was T cells of mothers and their children.

Sequencing was performed on blood. These receptors all stem from a boy between 10 and 17 years old in good health.

This clonotype appeared many times. V gene TRBV28 combines with J gene TRBJ2-2; no reliable D call. The V end was cut by 5 bases, the J end by 3 bases, with 4 bases between. The CDR3 consists of 12 residues. CDR1 and CDR2 (germline): MDHEN, SYDVKM. CDR3 sequence reads: CASSTYTGELFF. DNA of the CDR3: TGTGCCAGCAGTACATACACCGGGGAGCTGTTTTTT.

This clonotype was seen a handful of times. The CDR3 loop reads CASSYSLGAGEKLFF. CDR3 DNA sequence: TGTGCCAGCAGTTACTCGTTGGGGGCGGGAGAAAAACTGTTTTTT. The chain combines TRBV6-5 with TRBJ1-4, with D possibly matching TRBD1 (6 bases). This CDR3 region has 15 residues. Germline V lookup: CDR1 MNHEY, CDR2 SVGAGI. Between the trimmed V and J ends, which lost 0 bases and 8 bases, there was a span of 13 bases.

The chain employs TRBV7-9 and TRBJ2-5; D perhaps matches TRBD2 (6 bases). The CDR3 loop spans 13 amino acids. Germline CDR1 reads SEHNR; CDR2 reads FQNEAQ (reference sequence). Trimming removed 6 bases at V and 5 bases at J, with 13 bases between. The CDR3 nucleotides read TGTGCCAGCAGGCTGCAGGGAGGCGAGACCCAGTACTTC. This sequence encodes CASRLQGGETQYF.

The CDR3 protein is CASSMGLARYEQYF. Written as DNA, the CDR3 is TGCGCCAGCAGCATGGGACTAGCGCGCTACGAGCAGTACTTC. The chain couples TRBV5-1 to TRBJ2-7, with 10 nucleotides matching TRBD2. Germline V CDR1 and CDR2: SGHRS, YFSETQ. The CDR3 is made up of 14 amino acids. Germline trimming cut 4 bases from V and 3 bases from J; bases unmatched to any gene: 4.